Listed below are T cell receptor beta chains from one sample, sequenced in a study of long-term antiretroviral therapy in people with HIV. Some clones are missing from TCRdb's copy, which holds only in-frame ones; the method was immunoSEQ multiplex PCR. The sample consists of approximately 14,000 clones, more than 80% of them appearing once. The specimen was unsorted PBMCs, collected 3.2 years before starting antiretroviral therapy. These receptors all stem from a man aged 40-50 years with HIV. Both conserved end residues are part of each CDR3. The D gene is left open where the match is weak. Expanded clones get a size class; other rows say once, few or many, or leave the size out.

J	size	V	D	CDR3	DNA
TRBJ1-1	NA	TRBV29-1	TRBD1	CSVYKTGGAFF	TGCAGCGTTTATAAGACAGGGGGAGCTTTCTTT
TRBJ1-6	NA	TRBV2	NA	CASSLWSYNSPLHF	TGTGCCAGCAGTCTGTGGAGTTATAATTCACCCCTCCACTTT
TRBJ1-1	few	TRBV30	TRBD1	CAWSRQGITEAFF	TGTGCCTGGAGTCGACAGGGGATCACTGAAGCTTTCTTT
TRBJ1-3	NA	TRBV9	NA	CASTLGGSGNTIYF	TGTGCCAGCACCCTAGGGGGGTCCGGAAACACCATATATTTT
TRBJ2-7	few	TRBV5-1	NA	CASSTEPNQQYF	TGCGCCAGCAGCACCGAGCCCAATCAGCAGTACTTC
TRBJ1-3	NA	TRBV2	NA	CATSPQTSGNTIYF	TGTGCCACCTCACCACAGACCTCTGGAAACACCATATATTTT
TRBJ2-3	once	TRBV7-2	NA	CASSPRWGDTQYF	TGTGCCAGCAGCCCAAGGTGGGGAGATACGCAGTATTTT
TRBJ1-1	NA	TRBV7-9	NA	CASSSPTAMNTEAFF	TGTGCCAGCAGCTCCCCGACAGCCATGAACACTGAAGCTTTCTTT
TRBJ2-1	NA	TRBV21-1	NA	CASRAGRARNEQFF	TGTGCCAGCAGAGCAGGTAGGGCTCGGAATGAGCAGTTCTTC
TRBJ2-7	NA	TRBV7-8	NA	CASSLLSGTYRHFYF	TGTGCCAGCAGCTTACTCTCAGGGACCTACCGCCACTTCTACTTC
TRBJ1-6	NA	TRBV30	NA	CAWSGLLENSPLHF	TGTGCCTGGAGTGGCCTCCTTGAGAATTCACCCCTCCACTTT
TRBJ1-3	NA	TRBV14	NA	CASSQGRGAGGNTIYF	TGTGCCAGCAGCCAAGGCCGAGGGGCAGGTGGAAACACCATATATTTT
TRBJ1-1	NA	TRBV4-2	NA	CASSPLEDKGTEAFF	TGTGCCAGCAGCCCCCTCGAGGATAAGGGCACTGAAGCTTTCTTT
TRBJ2-7	NA	TRBV30	NA	CAWSVNRAYEQYF	TGTGCCTGGAGTGTAAACCGGGCCTACGAGCAGTACTTC
TRBJ1-1	few	TRBV5-1	TRBD1	CASSGDRGNTEAFF	TGCGCCAGCAGCGGGGACAGGGGGAACACTGAAGCTTTCTTT
TRBJ1-2	NA	TRBV2	NA	CASSPSGNYGYTF	TGTGCCAGCAGCCCGTCAGGCAACTATGGCTACACCTTC
TRBJ2-3	once	TRBV27	NA	CASSFAGPPEMDTQYF	TGTGCCAGCAGTTTCGCCGGACCGCCTGAAATGGATACGCAGTATTTT
TRBJ1-1	NA	TRBV11-2	NA	CASSLDAENTEAFF	TGTGCCAGCAGCTTAGACGCGGAGAACACTGAAGCTTTCTTT
TRBJ2-1	few	TRBV19	NA	CASSIRGNEQFF	TGTGCCAGTAGTATAAGGGGGAATGAGCAGTTCTTC
TRBJ1-1	NA	TRBV20-1	NA	CSARGGGEAFF	TGCAGTGCTAGAGGAGGCGGGGAAGCTTTCTTT
TRBJ2-3	NA	TRBV7-3	NA	CASSLKGQKFTDTQYF	TGTGCCAGCAGCTTAAAAGGACAGAAGTTCACAGATACGCAGTATTTT
TRBJ1-1	NA	TRBV5-1	TRBD1	CASSLGSGQANTEAFF	TGCGCCAGCAGCTTGGGCTCGGGACAGGCGAACACTGAAGCTTTCTTT
TRBJ2-3	NA	TRBV5-1	TRBD2	CASSLSTSGVITSTDTQYF	TGCGCCAGCAGCTTGTCGACTAGCGGGGTGATAACTAGCACAGATACGCAGTATTTT
TRBJ2-2	NA	TRBV9	TRBD1	CASSVGHRGRNTGELFF	TGTGCCAGCAGCGTAGGCCACAGGGGGCGAAACACCGGGGAGCTGTTTTTT
TRBJ1-4	NA	TRBV5-5	NA	CASSFLGFANEKLFF	TGTGCCAGCAGCTTTCTAGGGTTCGCTAATGAAAAACTGTTTTTT
TRBJ1-5	NA	TRBV5-1	NA	CASSPGIQSDSNQPQHF	TGCGCCAGCAGCCCCGGGATACAGAGCGATAGCAATCAGCCCCAGCATTTT
TRBJ2-7	NA	TRBV7-9	NA	CASSADYRLYEQYF	TGTGCCAGCAGCGCCGACTACCGGCTCTACGAGCAGTACTTC
TRBJ2-7	NA	TRBV5-1	TRBD1	CASSWAGQVYEQYF	TGCGCCAGCAGCTGGGCCGGACAGGTATACGAGCAGTACTTC
TRBJ2-1	NA	TRBV5-5	NA	CATTRGTSSYNEQFF	TGTGCCACTACCCGGGGGACGAGCTCCTACAATGAGCAGTTCTTC
TRBJ2-7	NA	TRBV4-1	NA	CASSQDRDFEQYF	TGCGCCAGCAGCCAAGACCGGGACTTCGAGCAGTACTTC
TRBJ1-1	NA	TRBV19	NA	CASSMAGLGPNTEAFF	TGTGCCAGTAGTATGGCGGGGCTAGGCCCGAACACTGAAGCTTTCTTT
TRBJ2-2	once	TRBV6-5	NA	CASSYWAGASGELFF	TGTGCCAGCAGTTACTGGGCGGGGGCGTCCGGGGAGCTGTTTTTT
TRBJ2-1	NA	TRBV2	TRBD1	CASSEVGGYEQFF	TGTGCCAGCAGTGAAGTAGGGGGCTATGAGCAGTTCTTC
TRBJ1-2	NA	TRBV7-8	NA	CASSLEAVRSGGYTF	TGTGCCAGCAGCTTAGAGGCTGTCAGGTCGGGAGGCTACACCTTC
TRBJ1-2	NA	TRBV6-6	NA	CASSAYGYTF	TGTGCCAGCAGTGCGTATGGCTACACCTTC
TRBJ1-5	NA	TRBV6-1	NA	CASSELLSSNQPQHF	TGTGCCAGCAGTGAGTTATTGAGTAGCAATCAGCCCCAGCATTTT
TRBJ2-2	NA	TRBV2	TRBD1	CASSEGLGQGVPGELFF	TGTGCCAGCAGTGAAGGCCTGGGACAGGGGGTCCCCGGGGAGCTGTTTTTT
TRBJ1-2	NA	TRBV5-1	NA	CASSLEAAPAYGYTF	TGCGCCAGCAGCTTGGAAGCGGCGCCTGCCTATGGCTACACCTTC
TRBJ2-1	NA	TRBV4-2	NA	CASSQGRTDYNEQFF	TGTGCCAGCAGCCAAGGCCGGACAGATTACAATGAGCAGTTCTTC
TRBJ1-1	NA	TRBV30	NA	CAWSKKGKKGLNTEAFF	TGTGCCTGGAGCAAAAAAGGCAAGAAGGGCCTGAACACTGAAGCTTTCTTT
TRBJ2-1	few	TRBV30	NA	CAWRLPLGEQFF	TGTGCCTGGAGACTACCCCTGGGTGAGCAGTTCTTC
TRBJ2-1	NA	TRBV2	TRBD1	CASSPGTGHRNEQFF	TGTGCCAGCAGTCCCGGGACAGGCCACAGGAATGAGCAGTTCTTC
TRBJ1-6	NA	TRBV4-2	NA	CASSQEWQGGSPLHF	TGTGCCAGCAGCCAAGAATGGCAGGGTGGTTCACCCCTCCACTTT
TRBJ2-2	NA	TRBV5-1	TRBD1	CASSLGDRDTGELFF	TGCGCCAGCAGCTTGGGCGACAGGGACACCGGGGAGCTGTTTTTT
TRBJ1-2	NA	TRBV5-1	TRBD1	CASSLTPGQGNYGYTF	TGCGCCAGCAGCTTGACTCCGGGACAGGGGAACTATGGCTACACCTTC
TRBJ2-4	NA	TRBV5-1	TRBD2	CASSLARSGNKNIQYF	TGCGCCAGCAGCTTGGCCCGTAGCGGGAACAAAAACATTCAGTACTTC
TRBJ2-3	NA	TRBV13	TRBD1	CASDRGPNSLTDTQYF	TGTGCCAGCGACAGGGGGCCCAACTCCCTCACAGATACGCAGTATTTT
TRBJ1-4	NA	TRBV11-3	NA	CASSYMRATNEKLFF	TGTGCCAGCAGCTATATGCGGGCAACTAATGAAAAACTGTTTTTT
TRBJ2-7	NA	TRBV6-5	NA	CASSYSDGYEQYF	TGTGCCAGCAGTTACTCTGACGGCTACGAGCAGTACTTC
TRBJ1-1	NA	TRBV4-1	NA	CASSQAEGLNTEAFF	TGCGCCAGCAGCCAAGCTGAGGGTCTTAACACTGAAGCTTTCTTT
TRBJ1-5	NA	TRBV5-5	NA	CASSRGGDGQPQHF	TGTGCCAGCAGCCGAGGGGGGGACGGGCAGCCCCAGCATTTT
TRBJ1-5	NA	TRBV19	NA	CASSILADSQPQHF	TGTGCCAGTAGTATTCTGGCGGACTCTCAGCCCCAGCATTTT
TRBJ1-6	NA	TRBV11-3	NA	CASSLGRDSPLHF	TGTGCCAGCAGCTTAGGGAGGGATTCACCCCTCCACTTT
TRBJ2-7	NA	TRBV7-8	NA	CASSSVGGGSAYEQYF	TGTGCCAGCAGCTCGGTGGGGGGTGGATCTGCCTACGAGCAGTACTTC
TRBJ2-5	NA	TRBV19	NA	CASKSLGETQYF	TGTGCCAGTAAGAGTCTCGGAGAGACCCAGTACTTC
TRBJ2-5	NA	TRBV14	NA	CASSQVQETQYF	TGTGCCAGCAGCCAAGTTCAAGAGACCCAGTACTTC
TRBJ1-2	once	TRBV7-2	NA	CASENRAFYGYTF	TGTGCCAGCGAAAACAGGGCTTTCTATGGCTACACCTTC
TRBJ2-3	NA	TRBV11-3	TRBD1	CASSTRGGSSTDTQYF	TGTGCCAGCAGTACCCGAGGGGGCTCGAGCACAGATACGCAGTATTTT
TRBJ1-5	NA	TRBV4-1	TRBD1	CASRLGQLSNQPQHF	TGCGCCAGCAGACTGGGACAGCTTAGCAATCAGCCCCAGCATTTT